Shown below are 21 T cell receptor beta chains from a single sample sequenced in a study of blood T cell repertoires in COVID-19. Profiling relied on immunoSEQ multiplex PCR, and the TCRdb table lists in-frame clones only, not all of them. This sample has around 200,000 clones, with about four fifths found just once. The sample was peripheral blood. The source is a woman in her thirties or forties with active or convalescent COVID-19.

The chain employs TRBV9 and TRBJ1-1; TRBD1 aligns across 7 bases. The CDR3 runs 14 residues. Germline assignment: CDR1 SGDLS and CDR2 YYNGEE. J gave up 2 bases and V 1 base, and 2 bases lay outside the gene matches. The CDR3 loop is CASSVQGGNTEAFF. The CDR3 bases are TGTGCCAGCAGCGTACAGGGGGGAAACACTGAAGCTTTCTTT.

The sample holds a few counts of this clone. The rearrangement uses TRBV6-5 and TRBJ1-2, with a possible D match to TRBD1 (5 bases). This CDR3 has 14 residues. CDR1 MNHEY and CDR2 SVGAGI come from the germline V gene. V shed 7 bases and J shed 0 bases, with 12 bases lying between them. CDR3 sequence: CASKAGNSNYGYTF. CDR3 bases: TGTGCCAGCAAGGCAGGGAATTCTAACTATGGCTACACCTTC.

The genes are TRBV24-1 and TRBJ1-2; D gene uncertain. V lost 6 bases, J lost 0 bases, and 13 bases lay in between. This CDR3 is 15 amino acids long. Per germline, CDR1 KGHDR and CDR2 SFDVKD. This chain's CDR3 is CATSSSGSPNYGYTF. The DNA of the CDR3 is TGTGCCACCAGTAGTTCGGGGTCCCCTAACTATGGCTACACCTTC.

This clone was seen more than once but under ten times. The J gene is TRBJ1-1, the V gene TRBV29-1; 8 bases map to TRBD1. CDR3 size: 18 residues. The ends lost 6 bases at V and 4 bases at J; junction bases unmatched: 22. The germline gives CDR1 SQVTM, CDR2 ANQGSEA. CDR3 protein: CSVTGTGSPWRGSTEAFF. The CDR3 nucleotides are TGCAGCGTCACCGGGACAGGCTCCCCGTGGCGTGGTAGCACTGAAGCTTTCTTT.

The chain joins TRBV30 to TRBJ1-3, with D maybe TRBD1 (6 bases). Germline-derived CDR1 and CDR2 are GTSNPN and SVGIG (reference sequence). This CDR3 comprises 14 residues. Trimming took 5 bases from V and 8 from J, leaving 19 bases between them. CDR3 amino acids: CAWRSRGSGYTIYF. The CDR3 coding sequence is TGTGCCTGGCGCAGCAGGGGTAGTGGTTACACCATATATTTT. Supplemented by reference TRBV30 and TRBJ1-3, the full variable domain reads SQTIHQWPATLVQPVGSPLSLECTVEGTSNPNLYWYRQAAGRGLQLLFYSVGIGQISSEVPQNLSASRPQDRQFILSSKKLLLSDSGFYLCAWRSRGSGYTIYFGEGSWLTVV.

The CDR3 nucleotides are TGTGCCAGCAGTTACGGGACAGGGCTGGGGGTTGGCTACACCTTC. This translates into CASSYGTGLGVGYTF. This chain connects TRBV6-6 to TRBJ1-2, with 9 bases identical to TRBD1. From germline, CDR1 is MNHNY and CDR2 SVGAGI (reference sequence). The CDR3 spans 15 residues. V was clipped by 2 bases and J by 7 bases; unmatched bases: 8.

V gene TRBV29-1 combines with J gene TRBJ2-5; 9 bases agree with TRBD2. This CDR3 is built from 13 residues. Germline CDR1 and CDR2: SQVTM and ANQGSEA. J lost 5 bases, V lost 3 bases, and 4 bases had no gene match. In nucleotides, the CDR3 is TGCAGCGTTGAGCGGGGGGGGGAGGAGACCCAGTACTTC. Translated, it gives CSVERGGEETQYF.

The CDR3 protein is CACGTGSSYEQYF. The DNA for the CDR3 is TGTGCCTGTGGGACAGGGAGCTCCTACGAGCAGTACTTC. The chain couples TRBV30 to TRBJ2-7; 9 positions agree with TRBD1. The CDR3 is 13 residues long. J lost 0 bases, V lost 6 bases, and 3 bases had no gene match. Germline V lookup: CDR1 GTSNPN, CDR2 SVGIG (reference sequence).

The V gene is TRBV7-9, the J gene TRBJ1-2, with 9 bases matching TRBD1. Germline CDR1 is SEHNR and CDR2 is FQNEAQ (reference sequence). The CDR3 totals 14 residues. Trimming cost V 5 bases and J 2 bases; bases outside gene matches: 3. DNA of the CDR3: TGTGCCAGCAGCACAGGACAGGGGAACTATGGCTACACCTTC. Encoded protein: CASSTGQGNYGYTF.

This clone was recorded a few times. The V call is TRBV2, the J call TRBJ2-4, with 11 bases aligning to TRBD1. There are 16 residues in the CDR3. Trimming took 4 bases from V and 8 from J; bases not matched to a gene: 10. From germline, CDR1 is SNHLY and CDR2 FYNNEI. DNA of the CDR3: TGTGCCAGCAGTGGCCGGACAGGGGGCGTCGTAGACATTCAGTACTTC. Encoded protein: CASSGRTGGVVDIQYF.

This rearrangement joins TRBV29-1 to TRBJ2-3; TRBD1 is a possible D gene (5 bases). Germline-derived CDR1 and CDR2 are SQVTM and ANQGSEA. The CDR3 length is 12 residues. Trimming removed 3 bases from V and 4 bases from J, with 8 bases in between. The CDR3 bases are TGCAGCGTTGAGCAGGGCGCAGATACGCAGTATTTT. It yields the protein CSVEQGADTQYF.

This chain uses TRBV30 with TRBJ1-2; TRBD1 agrees at 8 bases. Germline CDR1 and CDR2: GTSNPN and SVGIG (reference sequence). This CDR3 is 15 amino acids long. J was trimmed by 2 bases and V by 4 bases; bases with no gene match: 9. The CDR3 is CAWNLMTGANYGYTF. In nucleotides, the CDR3 is TGTGCCTGGAACCTTATGACAGGGGCAAACTATGGCTACACCTTC.

The count of this clone is one. The CDR3 bases are TGTGCCAGCAGCTTAGTGGGGGCTGTACCTGAAGCTTTCTTT. Translating gives CASSLVGAVPEAFF. The V and J genes are TRBV11-3 and TRBJ1-1, with D possibly TRBD1 on 6 matching bases. Germline-derived CDR1 and CDR2 are SGHNT and YENEEA. Trimming took off 1 base at V and 6 bases at J, with 12 bases between the two ends. This CDR3 comprises 14 residues.

The chain links TRBV19 to TRBJ1-2; D remains unclear. The CDR3 contains 17 residues. Germline V lookup: CDR1 LNHDA, CDR2 SQIVND (reference sequence). Trimming removed 7 bases from V and 0 bases from J, with 21 bases in between. As DNA, the CDR3 is TGTGCCAGTAAGGGAAGTATTTGGGAGGACGCTAACTATGGCTACACCTTC. Translated: CASKGSIWEDANYGYTF.

V and J are TRBV6-2 or TRBV6-3 and TRBJ1-2; D gene uncertain. The CDR3 runs to 16 residues. Germline-derived CDR1 and CDR2 are MNHEY and SVGEGT. With 2 bases removed from V and 8 bases from J, the gap between germline ends came to 21 bases. In nucleotides, the CDR3 is TGTGCCAGCAGTTACGGCGGGGTCCTCGACCCGTGGGGCTACACCTTC. This gives the protein CASSYGGVLDPWGYTF.

This rearrangement joins TRBV27 to TRBJ2-2; D is uncertain. The CDR3 is 14 amino acids. Per germline, CDR1 MNHEY and CDR2 SMNVEV (reference sequence). V dropped 4 bases and J dropped 1 base, with 7 bases sitting between them. The CDR3 region is CASSSPGNTGELFF. In DNA, the CDR3 is TGTGCCAGCAGTTCGCCGGGGAACACCGGGGAGCTGTTTTTT.

This chain links TRBV18 with TRBJ1-3; D call uncertain. The germline gives CDR1 KGHSH, CDR2 LQKENI. Trimming took 6 bases from V and 0 from J, leaving 12 bases between them. CDR3 length equals 15 residues. The CDR3 loop reads CASSIPESSGNTIYF. The DNA of the CDR3 is TGTGCCAGCTCGATCCCCGAGAGCTCTGGAAACACCATATATTTT.

This chain connects TRBV19 to TRBJ1-3; D ambiguous. Germline values: CDR1 LNHDA, CDR2 SQIVND (reference sequence). This CDR3 spans 15 amino acids. V gave up 4 bases and J gave up 0 bases, with 10 bases separating them. The CDR3 loop reads CASSSDGSSGNTIYF. CDR3 nucleotide sequence: TGTGCCAGTAGTAGCGACGGGAGCTCTGGAAACACCATATATTTT.

This chain uses TRBV3-1 (or the pseudogene TRBV3-2) with TRBJ2-1, with 11 nucleotides matching TRBD2. Germline CDR1 and CDR2: LGHDT and YNNKEL (reference sequence). V shed 2 bases, J shed 6 bases, and the junction held 3 bases outside the gene matches. The CDR3 is 15 residues long. CDR3 nucleotides: TGTGCCAGCAGCCAACTAGCGGGGGGACCCAATGAGCAGTTCTTC. It is translated as CASSQLAGGPNEQFF.

J is TRBJ2-1 and V is TRBV11-2, with 8 bases that match TRBD2. The germline gives CDR1 SGHAT, CDR2 FQNNGV. There are 16 residues in the CDR3. The trim removed 5 bases at V and 2 bases at J, leaving 8 bases unmatched. The CDR3 nucleotides are TGTGCCAGCAGCCAACGACTAGCGACCGCCTACAATGAGCAGTTCTTC. This gives the protein CASSQRLATAYNEQFF.

This chain joins TRBV2 and TRBJ2-3; TRBD2 is a possible D gene (6 bases). This CDR3 has 15 amino acids. The V end was cut by 4 bases, the J end by 1 base, with 12 bases between. CDR1 is SNHLY, CDR2 FYNNEI, per germline. CDR3 bases: TGTGCCAGCAGTGTCATGGCTAGCGGCACAGATACGCAGTATTTT. Amino acids: CASSVMASGTDTQYF.